The rows below give T cell receptor beta chains drawn from one sample of a study of T cells after yellow fever vaccination. Each CDR3 protein gets one entry after TCRdb re-called the 5' RACE reads with MiXCR. The sample yields some 340,000 distinct CDR3 sequences, approximately 12% seen once. The sequences come from CD4+ T cells sorted from PBMCs, collected 45 days after the yellow fever booster vaccination. The receptors here all came from a man aged 18 to 30 who received the YFV17D yellow fever vaccine. CDR3s include the opening cysteine and the closing phenylalanine or tryptophan.

TRBJ1-1	TRBV5-1	CASSLQGGSTEAFF
TRBJ2-5	TRBV4-1	CASSQPWMGAETQYF
TRBJ2-3	TRBV4-3	CASSQDGYRADTQYF
TRBJ2-3	TRBV20-1	CSASRTGLSTDTQYF
TRBJ2-5	TRBV29-1	CSVFGGGETQYF
TRBJ2-7	TRBV10-3	CAISVRDRGHYEQYF
TRBJ2-5	TRBV11-2	CASSLVTGGETQYF
TRBJ2-5	TRBV3-1	CASSPTMYQETQYF
TRBJ2-3	TRBV2	CASRRDITDTQYF
TRBJ1-5	TRBV5-5	CASSPTVYSNQPQHF
TRBJ2-1	TRBV3-1	CASSQDTYNEQFF
TRBJ1-1	TRBV10-2	CASSEVGDTEAFF
TRBJ2-5	TRBV7-8	CASSYARRLAGRQETQYF
TRBJ2-7	TRBV12-3/TRBV12-4	CASSGAPPLEQYF
TRBJ2-6	TRBV7-8	CASSLAGGTASPLTF
TRBJ2-3	TRBV18	CASSPPVRTDTQYF
TRBJ1-2	TRBV7-9	CASSLLSRLYGYTF
TRBJ1-5	TRBV7-9	CASSLGQGGEMPQHF
TRBJ1-1	TRBV7-3	CASSLFPTGWNTEAFF
TRBJ1-1	TRBV20-1	CSARDQQGTEAFF
TRBJ1-2	TRBV6-6	CASSYQTGVEGYTF
TRBJ2-7	TRBV2	CASSESGTGSAEQYF
TRBJ2-5	TRBV5-1	CASSFGRGQQETQYF
TRBJ1-2	TRBV18	CASSPGQGDGYTF
TRBJ2-1	TRBV4-3	CASSQAPSQSSYNEQFF
TRBJ2-1	TRBV15	CATSRARTRDVTRDEQFF
TRBJ2-3	TRBV6-5	CASSYSILADTNTQYF
TRBJ2-1	TRBV6-5	CASRSLAGGYNEQFF
TRBJ1-1	TRBV3-1	CASSLYSSETEAFF
TRBJ1-5	TRBV2	CASRLGQYQPQHF
TRBJ1-2	TRBV6-5	CASSPGSWAGYTF
TRBJ1-1	TRBV5-1	CASRPQGEENTEAFF
TRBJ2-3	TRBV7-7	CASSGTGGDTQYF
TRBJ2-5	TRBV20-1	CSARRAPLQETQYF
TRBJ2-5	TRBV10-3	CAISLSTGQETQYF
TRBJ1-1	TRBV6-6	CASSYSAGNHDAFF
TRBJ1-3	TRBV7-2	CASSPLAAGALDF
TRBJ2-2	TRBV7-2	CAGGTSYTGELFF
TRBJ2-7	TRBV10-3	CAISRESHEQYF
TRBJ1-1	TRBV30	CAWSRAGSGMAFF
TRBJ2-1	TRBV6-5	CASSYPSGRDRVYNEQFF
TRBJ2-3	TRBV3-1	CASSQARASTDTQYF
TRBJ2-1	TRBV7-2	CASSSTVAKQFF
TRBJ2-6	TRBV7-9	CASSPRTVYSGANVLTF
TRBJ2-7	TRBV5-1	CASSETDRVYEQYF
TRBJ2-3	TRBV7-9	CASSLGPRDTSTDTQYF
TRBJ1-1	TRBV4-3	CASSQEAHRAFF
TRBJ2-3	TRBV20-1	CSAPRGQQDTQYF
TRBJ2-5	TRBV20-1	CSARITGWETQYF
TRBJ2-2	TRBV4-3	CASRSGTGTYDTGELFF
TRBJ2-5	TRBV7-2	CASSLALGTGETQYF
TRBJ1-2	TRBV7-8	CASSTQRGIRYGYTF
TRBJ2-1	TRBV12-3/TRBV12-4	CASSSRGGSYNEQFF
TRBJ2-7	TRBV28	CASSLQREQYF
TRBJ1-5	TRBV4-1	CASSQGTGSNQPQHF
TRBJ1-5	TRBV28	CASSRFRHNQPQHF
TRBJ1-1	TRBV6-5	CASTRNRDFPEAFF
TRBJ2-1	TRBV5-1	CASSFSGVSYNEQFF
TRBJ2-1	TRBV18	CASSPPLGVSYNEQFF
TRBJ2-1	TRBV7-9	CASSSFDITEQFF